This T cell receptor beta chain derives from a study of blood T cell repertoires in COVID-19 (dated by TCRdb to 2020 to 2021). In the study overall: Collaborator samples came from the United States, Italy and Spain and covered acute and convalescent phases of COVID-19. The material from the prospective study consisted of cDNA or gDNA derived from T cells, B-cell-depleted T cells, or PBMCs. Subjects who had been exposed to COVID-19, were actively infected with it, or had recovered from it provided the deeply sampled blood TCRbeta repertoires that made up the dataset. The repertoires were made available in a free public database intended to serve as a resource for research on the immune response to SARS-CoV-2. Samples were obtained from the ongoing ImmuneRACE study (first 160 participants) and from roughly 1,300 subjects provided by 6 global collaborators. Sample metadata almost always included a de-identified subject ID, COVID-19 status, age in years and sex. Where HLA class I and class II types were available, the types were taken from metadata supplied by the sample provider, not from assay-based typing. General findings and caveats noted by the study authors: The amount of clinical and demographic metadata varied by source and participant and was provided uncurated.

Each collaborating institution followed its own protocols to collect whole blood in K2EDTA tubes. For TCRbeta analysis, collaborator samples were shipped as frozen whole blood, as isolated PBMCs, or as DNA extracted from either sample type. Details on this clone: Its antigen is still unknown. No much larger clone is present one base from it, and per-base qualities are unavailable.

Clipping removes 4 bases from V and 1 base from J, with 11 as the unmatched junction base count. Spanning cysteine to phenylalanine, the CDR3 consists of 18 amino acids. The DNA shown is the 54-base CDR3, in frame from base 1. According to the germline V gene, CDR1 reads MNHEY and CDR2 reads SVGEGT. TCRbeta CDR3 regions were amplified from genomic DNA using the immunoSEQ Assay, a bias-controlled multiplex PCR. Concerning the study's data processing: The number of nucleated cells in each sample was estimated from the amplification of reference gene primers within the assay. Sequence reads were collapsed and filtered to measure the absolute abundance of every unique TCRbeta CDR3 rearrangement. For each sample, productive Simpson clonality was calculated by taking the square root of Simpson's diversity index across productive rearrangements. TCRdb took over this immuneACCESS table, retaining in-frame rearrangements with V and J assigned. Such tables are incomplete; in checked studies, under half of the missing clones stem from an unresolved V gene, and the remainder is unexplained. The DNA was the basis for D and trimming; V, J and clone size are from that table. The sample profile shows about 70,000 clones; nearly 90% of them were found once. The ten biggest clones cover 1.4% to 1.5% of the sample.

This clonotype was sampled from a man aged 60 to 69 with acute or convalescent COVID-19. The chain uses TRBV6-2 or TRBV6-3 and TRBJ2-3; 10 central nucleotides agree with TRBD1. The sequencing input was peripheral blood. The CDR3 loop reads CASSSRQGAVFGTDTQYF. The sequence in DNA is TGTGCCAGCAGTTCGCGACAGGGGGCCGTTTTTGGCACAGATACGCAGTATTTT.